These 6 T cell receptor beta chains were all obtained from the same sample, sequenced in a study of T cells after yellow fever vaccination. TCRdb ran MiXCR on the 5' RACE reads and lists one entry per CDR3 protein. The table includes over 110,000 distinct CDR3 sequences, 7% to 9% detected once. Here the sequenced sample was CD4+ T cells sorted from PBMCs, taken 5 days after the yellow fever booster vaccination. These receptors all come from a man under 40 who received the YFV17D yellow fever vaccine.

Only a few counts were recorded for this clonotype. CDR3 protein: CSARLGTSETQYF. The CDR3 nucleotides are TGCAGTGCTAGACTTGGGACTAGCGAGACCCAGTACTTC. The rearrangement joins TRBV20-1 to TRBJ2-5, with TRBD2 identical over 9 bases. Germline CDR1 reads DFQATT; CDR2 reads SNEGSKA (reference sequence). Trimming took 2 bases from V and 5 from J; bases not matched to a gene: 3. The CDR3 has 13 amino acids.

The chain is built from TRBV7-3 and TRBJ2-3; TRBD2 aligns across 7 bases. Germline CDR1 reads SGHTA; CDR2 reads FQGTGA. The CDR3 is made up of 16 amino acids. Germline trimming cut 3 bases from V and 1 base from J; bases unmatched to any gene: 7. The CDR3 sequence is CASSLGSGPRTDTQYF. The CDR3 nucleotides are TGTGCCAGCAGCTTGGGTAGCGGGCCTCGCACAGATACGCAGTATTTT.

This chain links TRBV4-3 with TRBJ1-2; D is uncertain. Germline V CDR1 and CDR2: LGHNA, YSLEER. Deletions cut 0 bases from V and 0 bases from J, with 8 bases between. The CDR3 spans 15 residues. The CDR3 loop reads CASSQDWEPNYGYTF. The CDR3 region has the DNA TGCGCCAGCAGCCAAGATTGGGAGCCTAACTATGGCTACACCTTC.

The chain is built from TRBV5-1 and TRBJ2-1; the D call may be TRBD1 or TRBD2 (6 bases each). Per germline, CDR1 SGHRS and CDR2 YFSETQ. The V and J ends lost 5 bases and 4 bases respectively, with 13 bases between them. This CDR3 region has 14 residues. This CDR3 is CASREGGTYNEQFF. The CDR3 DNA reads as TGCGCCAGCAGGGAGGGCGGGACATACAATGAGCAGTTCTTC. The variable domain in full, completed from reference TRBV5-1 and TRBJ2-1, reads KAGVTQTPRYLIKTRGQQVTLSCSPISGHRSVSWYQQTPGQGLQFLFEYFSETQRNKGNFPGRFSGRQFSNSRSEMNVSTLELGDSALYLCASREGGTYNEQFFGPGTRLTVL.

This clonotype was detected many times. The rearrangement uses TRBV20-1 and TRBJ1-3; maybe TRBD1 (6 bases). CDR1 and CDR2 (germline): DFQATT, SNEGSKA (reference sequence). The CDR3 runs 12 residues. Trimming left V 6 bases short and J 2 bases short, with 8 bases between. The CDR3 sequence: CSARGAGNTIYF. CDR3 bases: TGCAGTGCCAGGGGAGCTGGAAACACCATATATTTT.

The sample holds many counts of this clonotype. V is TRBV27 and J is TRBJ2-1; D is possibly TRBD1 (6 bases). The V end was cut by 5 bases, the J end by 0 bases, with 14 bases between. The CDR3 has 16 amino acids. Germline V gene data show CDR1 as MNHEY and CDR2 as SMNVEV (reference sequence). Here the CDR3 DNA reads TGTGCCAGCAGTCCACAGGGTGTCGGCTCCTACAATGAGCAGTTCTTC. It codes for CASSPQGVGSYNEQFF.